These T cell receptor beta chains were read from a single sample in a study of cytotoxic CD8 clonotypes in ibrutinib-treated CLL. This table comes from immunoSEQ multiplex PCR, and its TCRdb copy is limited to in-frame clones, with some not included. Of approximately 45,000 clones listed, 60% to 80% are singletons. Specimen: PBMCs, collected after 12 months of ibrutinib treatment. The receptors stem from a human donor with chronic lymphocytic leukemia. CDR3s include the opening cysteine and the closing phenylalanine or tryptophan. Each record gives: V gene, D gene, J gene, clone size, CDR3 DNA, CDR3 protein. D genes are given only for firm matches. The size entry is marked missing in some rows and otherwise reads once, few, many or a size class.

>TRBV5-6|-|TRBJ2-1|-
TGTGCCAGCAGCTTGCCGGGGCGGCACAATGAGCAGTTCTTC
CASSLPGRHNEQFF
>TRBV7-9|TRBD2|TRBJ2-5|few
TGTGCCAGCGACTCCCCGCCTAGCGGACAAGAGACCCAGTACTTC
CASDSPPSGQETQYF
>TRBV27|TRBD1|TRBJ1-1|-
TGTGCCAGCAGTTTATCGCTTCTGGGACAGGGAAATGGTGACACTGAAGCTTTCTTT
CASSLSLLGQGNGDTEAFF
>TRBV13|-|TRBJ1-5|-
TGTGCCAGCAGCATTAGACTGTCCAATCAGCCCCAGCATTTT
CASSIRLSNQPQHF
>TRBV7-9|-|TRBJ1-2|-
TGTGCCAGCAGCCTCCCGGGACCGAGAGGCTACACCTTC
CASSLPGPRGYTF
>TRBV2|-|TRBJ2-3|-
TGTGCCAGCAGTGAGACCCGGCCTTTCACAGATACGCAGTATTTT
CASSETRPFTDTQYF
>TRBV18|TRBD1|TRBJ2-3|-
TGTGCCAGCTCACCACGGACAGGGACAGATACGCAGTATTTT
CASSPRTGTDTQYF
>TRBV13|TRBD2|TRBJ2-3|medium-sized
TGTGCCAGCAGCTTAAAGTTAGCGGGAGGCTTTCACACAGATACGCAGTATTTT
CASSLKLAGGFHTDTQYF
>TRBV10-3|-|TRBJ1-1|-
TGTGCCATCAGTGAGTCGGGCAGGGGATCAGGAATGGGTGAAGCTTTCTTT
CAISESGRGSGMGEAFF
>TRBV28|TRBD1|TRBJ2-3|once
TGTGCCAGCATCGGACAGGGCCCAGATACGCAGTATTTT
CASIGQGPDTQYF
>TRBV7-2|TRBD2|TRBJ2-2|-
TGTGCCAGCAGCTTGGAATTACTAGCGTTGAACACCGGGGAGCTGTTTTTT
CASSLELLALNTGELFF
>TRBV5-1|-|TRBJ2-5|-
TGCGCCAGCAGCTTGGGGGGACTCCCCGGGCGGGAGACCCAGTACTTC
CASSLGGLPGRETQYF
>TRBV15|-|TRBJ2-7|-
TGTGCCACCAGCGCTGACTTGCTCGGGGAGCAGTACTTC
CATSADLLGEQYF
>TRBV29-1|TRBD1|TRBJ1-2|-
TGCAGCACAACAAGACCACAAAACAGGGGGATTGGGGGCTATGGCTACACCTTC
CSTTRPQNRGIGGYGYTF
>TRBV2|-|TRBJ1-1|-
TGTGCCAGCAGTTTATTACTGCGGGGGACTGAAGCTTTCTTT
CASSLLLRGTEAFF
>TRBV5-1|-|TRBJ2-5|-
TGCGCCAGCAGCTTTACTCTCAGCGGATCAGAGACCCAGTACTTC
CASSFTLSGSETQYF
>TRBV19|-|TRBJ1-5|-
TGTGCCAGTAGGAGAGAAGAGGGGGTTAGTAATCAGCCCCAGCATTTT
CASRREEGVSNQPQHF
>TRBV21-1|-|TRBJ1-2|-
TGTGCCAGCAGCAAAGGGGACAGGGGGCGAAGGGGCTACACCTTC
CASSKGDRGRRGYTF
>TRBV28|-|TRBJ2-7|-
TGTGCCAGCAGAAAAACTTCCTTTAACGAGCAGTACTTC
CASRKTSFNEQYF
>TRBV5-1|TRBD1|TRBJ2-3|-
TGCGCCAGCAGCTTGGAAGGGACAGGAACTATAGATACGCAGTATTTT
CASSLEGTGTIDTQYF
>TRBV19|-|TRBJ1-1|few
TGTGCCAGTAGTGGACACTGGGACGGCACTGAAGCTTTCTTT
CASSGHWDGTEAFF
>TRBV7-9|-|TRBJ2-7|-
TGTGCCAGCAGCTTTTTGGCGGGGAGCGGATCCTACGAGCAGTACTTC
CASSFLAGSGSYEQYF
>TRBV7-2|TRBD2|TRBJ2-7|-
TGTGCCAGCAGCCCGACGACAGGGGGATTAGCGGGAGGGATAAACGAGCAGTACTTC
CASSPTTGGLAGGINEQYF
>TRBV10-2|-|TRBJ2-7|few
TGCGCCAGCACCCTGCCCCCCTTCTACGAGCAGTACTTC
CASTLPPFYEQYF
>TRBV7-9|-|TRBJ1-2|-
TGTGCCAGCAGCTTACTCTATGGCTACACCTTC
CASSLLYGYTF
>TRBV7-9|-|TRBJ1-1|-
TGTGCCAGCAGCTTAGCCGGGGGCGGCACTGAAGCTTTCTTT
CASSLAGGGTEAFF
>TRBV27|TRBD2|TRBJ2-3|-
TGTGCCAGCAGTTTATATAGCGGGAGGGATGGAGATACGCAGTATTTT
CASSLYSGRDGDTQYF
>TRBV7-9|-|TRBJ1-3|once
TGTGCCAGCAGTCGACCTAGCTCTGGAAACACCATATATTTT
CASSRPSSGNTIYF
>TRBV7-9|-|TRBJ2-3|-
TGTGCCAGCAGCCCAGGGGGTAGCGGGTGGAGCACAGATACGCAGTATTTT
CASSPGGSGWSTDTQYF
>TRBV30|TRBD1|TRBJ1-5|-
TGTGCCTGGAGTGTGACAGGGGATCAGCCCCAGCATTTT
CAWSVTGDQPQHF
>TRBV5-6|-|TRBJ2-1|few
TGTGCCAGCAGCTTGGCCGACGGACCCTACAATGAGCAGTTCTTC
CASSLADGPYNEQFF
>TRBV6-6|-|TRBJ2-1|-
TGTGCCAGCAGTAACAATGAGCAGTTCTTC
CASSNNEQFF
>TRBV9|TRBD1|TRBJ2-2|-
TGTGCCAGCAGCGTTGGACAGGGGGCTGCGAACACCGGGGAGCTGTTTTTT
CASSVGQGAANTGELFF
>TRBV6-1|-|TRBJ1-1|few
TGTGCCAGCAGTGTATATTATCAGGGTATACACACTGAAGCTTTCTTT
CASSVYYQGIHTEAFF
>TRBV4-1|-|TRBJ2-1|-
TGCGCCAGCAGCCTCCAGGTCGGGAAGCAGTTCTTC
CASSLQVGKQFF
>TRBV7-2|-|TRBJ2-1|-
TGTGCCAGCAGCTTAGCAGCGGGCCACTCCTACAATGAGCAGTTCTTC
CASSLAAGHSYNEQFF
>TRBV6-1|-|TRBJ1-4|-
TGTGCCAGCAGTGAGGCGTTACTAAATGAAAAACTGTTTTTT
CASSEALLNEKLFF
>TRBV19|TRBD1|TRBJ1-2|medium-sized
TGTGCCAGTAACTTCGACAGGGGTGCCGGCTACACCTTC
CASNFDRGAGYTF
>TRBV12-2|-|TRBJ1-1|-
TGTGCAAGTCGCTTAGCCGGGACGGGCAGAAACACTGAAGCTTTCTTT
CASRLAGTGRNTEAFF
>TRBV19|-|TRBJ1-4|few
TGTGCCAGTAGTATGCGGAGTTCTAATGAAAAACTGTTTTTT
CASSMRSSNEKLFF
>TRBV9|TRBD2|TRBJ2-2|-
TGTGCCAGCAGCATCCGGACTAGCGGAAACACCGGGGAGCTGTTTTTT
CASSIRTSGNTGELFF
>TRBV6-1|-|TRBJ2-1|once
TGTGCCAGCAGTTACCCGCAGGAGCAGTTCTTC
CASSYPQEQFF
>TRBV19|-|TRBJ1-5|-
TGTGCCAGTAGTATGACAGGTAGGAATCAGCCCCAGCATTTT
CASSMTGRNQPQHF
>TRBV7-2|-|TRBJ2-4|-
TGTGCCAGCAGCTTAGACCGGAAAGCCAAAAACATTCAGTACTTC
CASSLDRKAKNIQYF
>TRBV15|-|TRBJ1-2|-
TGTGCCACCAGCAGAGCCCGAGAACCCTCCTATGGCTACACCTTC
CATSRAREPSYGYTF